This is a list of T cell receptor beta chains from one sample in a study of technical replicates of blood from a few donors. Measured with immunoSEQ multiplex PCR; TCRdb has only the in-frame clones, and not every one. The data hold roughly 80,000 clones, with 96% observed a single time. Sequencing was carried out using T cells isolated from PBMCs. These TCRs come from a human donor in good health. The CDR3 runs from the conserved cysteine through the conserved F or W. The order of the fields is clone size, D gene, V gene, CDR3 length, J gene, CDR3 DNA, CDR3 protein. D genes are given only for firm matches. Expanded clones get a size class; other rows say once, few or many, or leave the size out.

abundance: .; d_gene: TRBD2; v_gene: TRBV5-6; len: 16; j_gene: TRBJ2-3; CDR3nt: TGTGCCAGCAGCTTAGGACTAGCGGGAGAACCAGATACGCAGTATTTT; CDR3aa: CASSLGLAGEPDTQYF
abundance: .; d_gene: .; v_gene: TRBV20-1; len: 11; j_gene: TRBJ2-1; CDR3nt: TGCAGTGTAGACAGATACAATGAGCAGTTCTTC; CDR3aa: CSVDRYNEQFF
abundance: .; d_gene: TRBD1; v_gene: TRBV7-3; len: 17; j_gene: TRBJ1-3; CDR3nt: TGTGCCAGCAGCCCACAACCGGGACAGGGGGCTGGAAACACCATATATTTT; CDR3aa: CASSPQPGQGAGNTIYF
abundance: .; d_gene: TRBD1; v_gene: TRBV4-3; len: 16; j_gene: TRBJ2-5; CDR3nt: TGCGCCAGCAGCCAAGGGGACAGGGTAGTTGGAGAGACCCAGTACTTC; CDR3aa: CASSQGDRVVGETQYF
abundance: .; d_gene: TRBD1; v_gene: TRBV11-3; len: 16; j_gene: TRBJ2-3; CDR3nt: TGTGCCAGCAGCTTTTCAGGGGGCGCAGGCACAGATACGCAGTATTTT; CDR3aa: CASSFSGGAGTDTQYF
abundance: .; d_gene: .; v_gene: TRBV13; len: 12; j_gene: TRBJ2-7; CDR3nt: TGTGCCAGCAGCTTAATGGCACAAGAGCAGTACTTC; CDR3aa: CASSLMAQEQYF
abundance: .; d_gene: TRBD2; v_gene: TRBV4-3; len: 17; j_gene: TRBJ2-1; CDR3nt: TGCGCCAGCAGCCCAATTTCTACTAGCGGTCTTAACAATGAGCAGTTCTTC; CDR3aa: CASSPISTSGLNNEQFF
abundance: .; d_gene: .; v_gene: TRBV7-9; len: 14; j_gene: TRBJ2-3; CDR3nt: TGTGCCAGCAGCTTTTTCGTAAGCACAGATACGCAGTATTTT; CDR3aa: CASSFFVSTDTQYF
abundance: .; d_gene: TRBD2; v_gene: TRBV10-3; len: 18; j_gene: TRBJ2-5; CDR3nt: TGTGCCATCAATGGACCCATAGCGGGAGGGCCCGGTTTGGAGACCCAGTACTTC; CDR3aa: CAINGPIAGGPGLETQYF
abundance: .; d_gene: .; v_gene: TRBV9; len: 15; j_gene: TRBJ2-1; CDR3nt: TGTGCCAGCAGCGTAAGGCCCGGGGGTCACAATGAGCAGTTCTTC; CDR3aa: CASSVRPGGHNEQFF
abundance: once; d_gene: TRBD1; v_gene: TRBV5-1; len: 14; j_gene: TRBJ1-2; CDR3nt: TGCGCCAGCAGCTTTGGGGACAGGTCGTATGGCTACACCTTC; CDR3aa: CASSFGDRSYGYTF
abundance: .; d_gene: .; v_gene: TRBV5-4; len: 14; j_gene: TRBJ2-2; CDR3nt: TGTGCCAGCAGGGAGGGGTTGGACACCGGGGAGCTGTTTTTT; CDR3aa: CASREGLDTGELFF
abundance: once; d_gene: .; v_gene: TRBV9; len: 11; j_gene: TRBJ2-1; CDR3nt: TGTGCCAGCAGCTTGCTAAATGAGCAGTTCTTC; CDR3aa: CASSLLNEQFF
abundance: .; d_gene: TRBD1; v_gene: TRBV6-1; len: 13; j_gene: TRBJ2-1; CDR3nt: TGTGCCAGCAGTAGTACAGGGGTAAGCGAGCAGTTCTTC; CDR3aa: CASSSTGVSEQFF
abundance: .; d_gene: TRBD2; v_gene: TRBV9; len: 16; j_gene: TRBJ2-1; CDR3nt: TGTGCCAGCAGCGTAGATGGCGGGAGCCGCTACAATGAGCAGTTCTTC; CDR3aa: CASSVDGGSRYNEQFF
abundance: .; d_gene: .; v_gene: TRBV5-1; len: 13; j_gene: TRBJ2-3; CDR3nt: TGCGCCAGCAGCTATTCTTTAGCGGATACGCAGTATTTT; CDR3aa: CASSYSLADTQYF
abundance: .; d_gene: TRBD2; v_gene: TRBV9; len: 19; j_gene: TRBJ2-2; CDR3nt: TGTGCCAGCAGCTCACGAAGAACTACTAGCGGTTTTTTGTTCGGGGAGCTGTTTTTT; CDR3aa: CASSSRRTTSGFLFGELFF
abundance: .; d_gene: TRBD2; v_gene: TRBV15; len: 12; j_gene: TRBJ2-2; CDR3nt: TGTGCCACCGGACTAGGCTCCGGGGAGCTGTTTTTT; CDR3aa: CATGLGSGELFF
abundance: .; d_gene: .; v_gene: TRBV7-9; len: 14; j_gene: TRBJ2-7; CDR3nt: TGTGCCAGCAGCTTAGTGGCCTTAAGGGGAGAGCAGTACTTC; CDR3aa: CASSLVALRGEQYF
abundance: .; d_gene: .; v_gene: TRBV5-1; len: 13; j_gene: TRBJ1-1; CDR3nt: TGCGCCAGCAGCTTGGAAGGTGGGCCCGAAGCTTTCTTT; CDR3aa: CASSLEGGPEAFF
abundance: .; d_gene: .; v_gene: TRBV18; len: 12; j_gene: TRBJ1-1; CDR3nt: TGTGCCAGCTCCCTAATAGACACTGAAGCTTTCTTT; CDR3aa: CASSLIDTEAFF
abundance: .; d_gene: .; v_gene: TRBV2; len: 14; j_gene: TRBJ2-3; CDR3nt: TGTGCCCTATTGGGGCGCCCCGGCACAGATACGCAGTATTTT; CDR3aa: CALLGRPGTDTQYF
abundance: .; d_gene: TRBD1; v_gene: TRBV28; len: 14; j_gene: TRBJ2-7; CDR3nt: TGTGCCAGCACCCACAGGGGGGTCAGGAACGAGCAGTACTTC; CDR3aa: CASTHRGVRNEQYF
abundance: .; d_gene: TRBD2; v_gene: TRBV7-3; len: 17; j_gene: TRBJ2-1; CDR3nt: TGTGCCAGCAGCTTAAAGGCTAGCGGGTCAAGGGGGAATGAGCAGTTCTTC; CDR3aa: CASSLKASGSRGNEQFF
abundance: .; d_gene: .; v_gene: TRBV7-9; len: 14; j_gene: TRBJ1-1; CDR3nt: TGTGCCAGCAGCGGGTCTAGGGAGAGGACTGAAGCTTTCTTT; CDR3aa: CASSGSRERTEAFF
abundance: .; d_gene: .; v_gene: TRBV2; len: 14; j_gene: TRBJ2-1; CDR3nt: TGTGCCAGCAGTGCACTGAGCTCCTACAATGAGCAGTTCTTC; CDR3aa: CASSALSSYNEQFF
abundance: once; d_gene: .; v_gene: TRBV19; len: 13; j_gene: TRBJ1-2; CDR3nt: TGTGCCAGTAGTATCATCGGCGGGGGGGGCTACACCTTC; CDR3aa: CASSIIGGGGYTF